Listed here are 21 T cell receptor beta chains from one sample, sequenced in a study of shared clonotypes between healthy human individuals. The assay was immunoSEQ multiplex PCR, and TCRdb's table has in-frame clones only and misses some. There are roughly 2 million clones in the sample; approximately 96% occur only once, and roughly 0.13% lies in the top ten. Sequenced input: naive CD4+ T cells sorted from blood. Specified subset: CD45RA+ positively selected. These receptors came from a man aged 18-30 years in good health.

This chain uses TRBV7-6 with TRBJ2-7, with 8 bases matching TRBD2. The length of the CDR3 is 15 residues. CDR1 and CDR2 from the germline V gene are SGHVS and FNYEAQ. After removal of 1 base from V and 2 bases from J, the junction contained 4 bases not matched to a gene. CDR3 loop: CASSLVTSGPYEQYF. CDR3 nucleotide sequence: TGTGCCAGCAGCTTAGTTACTAGCGGTCCCTACGAGCAGTACTTC. The variable domain in full, with the rest retrieved from reference TRBV7-6 and TRBJ2-7, is GAGVSQSPRYKVTKRGQDVALRCDPISGHVSLYWYRQALGQGPEFLTYFNYEAQQDKSGLPNDRFSAERPEGSISTLTIQRTEQRDSAMYRCASSLVTSGPYEQYFGPGTRLTVT.

The chain links TRBV7-2 to TRBJ2-7; 13 nucleotides line up with TRBD2. The CDR3 covers 17 residues. With 3 bases clipped from V and 3 bases from J, the junction kept 8 bases outside the gene matches. Germline lookup yields CDR1 SGHTA and CDR2 FQGNSA. CDR3 nucleotides: TGTGCCAGCAGCTTCAGTTTAGGGACTAGCGGGGACTACGAGCAGTACTTC. Encoded protein: CASSFSLGTSGDYEQYF.

Notes on this clone: Other nucleotide sequences in the sample specify the same CDR3. The rearrangement joins TRBV6-5 to TRBJ1-2, with 7 nucleotides matching TRBD1. V shed 0 bases and J 4 bases; nucleotides not matched to a gene: 5. The CDR3 is 15 residues long. CDR1 is MNHEY and CDR2 is SVGAGI in the germline V gene. CDR3: CASSYSDRAGYGYTF. CDR3 coding DNA: TGTGCCAGCAGTTACTCCGACAGGGCTGGCTATGGCTACACCTTC.

The rearrangement joins TRBV15 to TRBJ2-7; D is unresolved. This CDR3 has 12 amino acids. Per the germline V gene, CDR1 is LNHNV and CDR2 is YYDKDF (reference sequence). Trimming left V 0 bases short and J 3 bases short, with 3 bases between. The CDR3 sequence: CATSRDYYEQYF. The CDR3 DNA follows: TGTGCCACCAGCAGAGACTACTACGAGCAGTACTTC.

Note on this clone: Other DNA sequences in this sample translate to the same CDR3. This chain connects TRBV11-3 to TRBJ2-5, with 7 positions matching TRBD1. Germline trimming cut 5 bases from V and 2 bases from J; bases unmatched to any gene: 2. Germline CDR1 reads SGHNT; CDR2 reads YENEEA. This CDR3 has 13 amino acids. The CDR3 DNA reads as TGTGCCAGCAGCCTGGGACAGCAAGAGACCCAGTACTTC. Translation gives CASSLGQQETQYF.

The rearrangement uses TRBV6-4 and TRBJ2-7; D might be TRBD1 (5 bases). The V gene lost 2 bases and the J gene lost 5 bases, with 22 bases spanning the gap. The CDR3 sequence is 17 residues long. Germline values: CDR1 MRHNA, CDR2 SNTAGT. The CDR3: CASSDPRLRQMTNEQYF. The CDR3 DNA is TGTGCCAGCAGTGACCCCCGGCTACGACAGATGACGAACGAGCAGTACTTC.

The V and J genes are TRBV5-1 and TRBJ2-1; D may be TRBD2 (6 bases). The V end was cut by 4 bases, the J end by 9 bases, with 14 bases between. Germline-derived CDR1 and CDR2 are SGHRS and YFSETQ. The CDR3 has 13 residues. CDR3: CASSLTRISEQFF. The CDR3 DNA is TGCGCCAGCAGCCTGACTAGGATATCTGAGCAGTTCTTC.

This clone was found once. The chain joins TRBV19 to TRBJ1-5; no clear D. CDR1 LNHDA and CDR2 SQIVND come from the germline V gene (reference sequence). Trimming pared 7 bases from V and 4 bases from J, leaving 17 bases between. The CDR3 has 15 residues. The CDR3 is CASTLSWQANQPQHF. The CDR3 DNA is TGTGCCAGTACCCTCTCTTGGCAGGCGAATCAGCCCCAGCATTTT.

The V call is TRBV6-1, the J call TRBJ1-2, with a possible D match to TRBD1 (6 bases). V was pared by 3 bases and J by 6 bases, with 14 bases between. The CDR3 extends over 14 amino acids. In germline, CDR1 is MNHNS, CDR2 SASEGT. DNA for the CDR3: TGTGCCAGCAGTGAGGGACACAAGGGGCATGGCTACACCTTC. It yields the protein CASSEGHKGHGYTF.

The CDR3 spells CASGGANSNQPQHF. The CDR3 nucleotides read TGTGCCAGCGGGGGGGCGAATAGCAATCAGCCCCAGCATTTT. The chain is built from TRBV9 and TRBJ1-5; a possible D gene is TRBD1 (6 bases). From germline, CDR1 is SGDLS and CDR2 YYNGEE. Trimming removed 7 bases from V and 0 bases from J, with 11 bases in between. The CDR3 consists of 14 residues.

A remark on this clone: Other DNA sequences within the sample encode an identical CDR3. The chain recombines TRBV7-2 with TRBJ1-5; D is unclear. The CDR3 has 15 residues. Germline V gene sequence: CDR1 SGHTA, CDR2 FQGNSA. Trimming pared 2 bases from V and 0 bases from J, leaving 8 bases between. Written as DNA, the CDR3 is TGTGCCAGCAGCTTAACAGCCGATAGCAATCAGCCCCAGCATTTT. It specifies CASSLTADSNQPQHF.

V is TRBV27 and J is TRBJ2-7, with D possibly matching TRBD1 (5 bases). Trimming left V 10 bases short and J 6 bases short, with 19 bases between. Germline loops: CDR1 MNHEY, CDR2 SMNVEV (reference sequence). The length of the CDR3 is 13 residues. The CDR3 loop is CATQSYQGGEQYF. The CDR3 DNA reads TGTGCCACCCAAAGTTATCAGGGCGGCGAGCAGTACTTC.

J is TRBJ2-7 and V is TRBV6-1; 11 positions match TRBD1. This CDR3 has 16 residues. V dropped 2 bases and J dropped 4; count of bases not matched to a gene: 7. Germline V gene lookup returns CDR1 MNHNS and CDR2 SASEGT. The CDR3 DNA reads as TGTGCCAGCAGTGAACTCCGGACAGGGGGCGCGTACGAGCAGTACTTC. This codes for CASSELRTGGAYEQYF.

CDR3 sequence (DNA): TGTGCCAGCAGTGGTACAGGGCGTTCGAGCAATCAGCCCCAGCATTTT. It translates to CASSGTGRSSNQPQHF. The V gene is TRBV2, the J gene TRBJ1-5; D possibly corresponds to TRBD1 (6 bases). Trimming pared 4 bases from V and 1 base from J, leaving 14 bases between. The CDR3 has 16 residues. CDR1 and CDR2 from the germline V gene are SNHLY and FYNNEI.

This chain connects TRBV5-6 to TRBJ1-6; no clear D gene. V gave up 1 base and J gave up 8 bases, with 13 bases separating them. CDR3 size: 15 residues. CDR1 is SGHDT, CDR2 YYEEEE, per germline. CDR3 coding DNA: TGTGCCAGCAGCTTGAATTCCGGGAGTTATTCACCCCTCCACTTT. This translates into CASSLNSGSYSPLHF.

The genes are TRBV10-3 and TRBJ2-1; D gene uncertain. Trimming stripped 0 bases from V and 2 bases from J, with 11 bases between. Germline loops: CDR1 ENHRY, CDR2 SYGVKD. The CDR3 totals 16 residues. The DNA for the CDR3 is TGTGCCATCAGTGAGTCCGGCGGATCTACCTACAATGAGCAGTTCTTC. This translates into CAISESGGSTYNEQFF.

The chain couples TRBV12-1 to TRBJ2-1; the DNA was not used to check the table's D call, TRBD2. TRBV12-1 is an annotated pseudogene. The CDR3 sequence is 17 residues long. CDR3 DNA sequence: TGTGCCAGCAGCTCCCAGCGGGAGGGCCAGTTGAACAATGAGCAGTTCTTC. The encoded protein is CASSSQREGQLNNEQFF.

The rearrangement joins TRBV5-5 to TRBJ1-6; no definite D call. Germline V gene sequence: CDR1 SGHKS, CDR2 YYEKEE (reference sequence). V was clipped by 2 bases and J by 8 bases, with 8 bases between them. The CDR3 has 13 amino acids. CDR3 coding DNA: TGTGCCAGCAGCTTTTGGCACGATTCACCCCTCCACTTT. Translation: CASSFWHDSPLHF.

The rearrangement uses TRBV7-9 and TRBJ1-1; no clear D gene. Germline lookup yields CDR1 SEHNR and CDR2 FQNEAQ (reference sequence). CDR3 length equals 13 residues. Trimming took off 1 base at V and 6 bases at J, with 9 bases between the two ends. CDR3 region: CASSLVEKAEAFF. The CDR3 nucleotides are TGTGCCAGCAGCTTAGTTGAGAAGGCTGAAGCTTTCTTT.

The chain employs TRBV30 and TRBJ2-5, with a possible D match to TRBD2 (5 bases). The V gene's germline CDR1 is GTSNPN and CDR2 SVGIG (reference sequence). Trimming stripped 0 bases from V and 0 bases from J, with 11 bases between. The CDR3 covers 15 residues. The CDR3 reads CAWSVATIYQETQYF. DNA for the CDR3: TGTGCCTGGAGTGTGGCGACTATTTACCAAGAGACCCAGTACTTC. Filled out from reference TRBV30 and TRBJ2-5, the complete variable domain reads SQTIHQWPATLVQPVGSPLSLECTVEGTSNPNLYWYRQAAGRGLQLLFYSVGIGQISSEVPQNLSASRPQDRQFILSSKKLLLSDSGFYLCAWSVATIYQETQYFGPGTRLLVL.

The genes are TRBV30 and TRBJ2-5; TRBD1 matches 9 bases. There are 14 residues in the CDR3. With V trimmed by 4 bases and J by 5 bases, 8 bases remained unmatched. CDR1 GTSNPN and CDR2 SVGIG come from the germline V gene (reference sequence). In nucleotides, the CDR3 is TGTGCCTGGACTACCAACAGGGGGCGTGAGACCCAGTACTTC. This codes for CAWTTNRGRETQYF.